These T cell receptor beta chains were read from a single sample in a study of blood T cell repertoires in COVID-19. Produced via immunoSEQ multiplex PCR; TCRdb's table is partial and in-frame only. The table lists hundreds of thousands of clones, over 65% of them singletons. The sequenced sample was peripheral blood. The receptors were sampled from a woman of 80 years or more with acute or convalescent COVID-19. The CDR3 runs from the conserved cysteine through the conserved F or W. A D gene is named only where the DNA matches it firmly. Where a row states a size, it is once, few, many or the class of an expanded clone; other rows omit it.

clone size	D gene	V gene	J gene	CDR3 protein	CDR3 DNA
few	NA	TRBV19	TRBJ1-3	CASSPQPQGNTIYF	TGTGCCAGTAGTCCTCAACCTCAGGGAAACACCATATATTTT
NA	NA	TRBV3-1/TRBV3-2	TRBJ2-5	CASSQGIPGLAETQYF	TGTGCCAGCAGCCAAGGCATCCCGGGACTTGCGGAGACCCAGTACTTC
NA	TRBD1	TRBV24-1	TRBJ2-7	CATSEGQGNYEQYF	TGTGCCACCAGTGAAGGACAGGGGAACTACGAGCAGTACTTC
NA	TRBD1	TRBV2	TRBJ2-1	CASSQDRVNEQFF	TGTGCCAGCAGTCAGGACAGGGTCAATGAGCAGTTCTTC
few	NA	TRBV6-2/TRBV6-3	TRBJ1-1	CASNPQWGLRNTEAFF	TGTGCCAGCAACCCGCAGTGGGGGCTGCGGAACACTGAAGCTTTCTTT
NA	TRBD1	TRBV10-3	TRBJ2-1	CAISEGTGVFF	TGTGCCATCAGTGAGGGGACAGGGGTCTTCTTC
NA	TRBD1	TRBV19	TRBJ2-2	CASSIWGTGITGELFF	TGTGCCAGTAGTATATGGGGGACAGGGATCACCGGGGAGCTGTTTTTT
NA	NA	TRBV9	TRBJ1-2	CASTQNPQEWGDYTF	TGTGCCAGCACCCAAAACCCACAGGAATGGGGGGACTACACCTTC
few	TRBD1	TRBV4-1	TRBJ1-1	CASSLDRGAYTEAFF	TGCGCCAGCAGCCTAGACAGGGGGGCGTACACTGAAGCTTTCTTT
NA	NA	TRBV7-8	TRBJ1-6	CASSFRETNSPLHF	TGTGCCAGCAGCTTCCGGGAAACAAATTCACCCCTCCACTTT
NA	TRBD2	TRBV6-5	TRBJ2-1	CASTEDGVRGDEQFF	TGTGCCAGCACAGAGGATGGGGTGCGGGGGGATGAGCAGTTCTTC
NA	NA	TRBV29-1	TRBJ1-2	CSVWTRDYGYTF	TGCAGCGTTTGGACAAGGGATTATGGCTACACCTTC
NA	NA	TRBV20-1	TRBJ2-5	CSAVRVGTQYF	TGCAGTGCGGTGAGGGTTGGGACCCAGTACTTC
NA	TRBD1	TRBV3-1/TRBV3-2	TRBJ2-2	CASSQGPTGAMGLFF	TGTGCCAGCAGCCAAGGACCGACAGGGGCGATGGGGCTGTTTTTT
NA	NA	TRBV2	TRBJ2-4	CASSRVDLAKNIQYF	TGTGCCAGCAGTCGAGTGGACTTAGCCAAAAACATTCAGTACTTC
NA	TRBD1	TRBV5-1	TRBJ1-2	CASSLGQGSGGYTF	TGCGCCAGCAGCTTGGGACAGGGGTCGGGTGGCTACACCTTC
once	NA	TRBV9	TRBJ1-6	CASSVRSFPGGSPLHF	TGTGCCAGCAGCGTAAGAAGCTTCCCGGGGGGTTCACCCCTCCACTTT
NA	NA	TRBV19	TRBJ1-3	CASTPIHSSGNTIYF	TGTGCCAGTACCCCCATTCACAGCTCTGGAAACACCATATATTTT
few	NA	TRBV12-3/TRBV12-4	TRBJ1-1	CASSKQENTEAFF	TGTGCCAGCAGTAAACAGGAGAACACTGAAGCTTTCTTT
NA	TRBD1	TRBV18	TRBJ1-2	CASSPAGTGRNYGYTF	TGTGCCAGCTCCCCAGCCGGGACAGGGAGAAACTATGGCTACACCTTC
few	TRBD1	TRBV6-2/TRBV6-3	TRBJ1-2	CASSPGTDHGYTF	TGTGCCAGCAGCCCCGGGACAGACCATGGCTACACCTTC
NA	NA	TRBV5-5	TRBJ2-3	CASSLRHLRTDTQYF	TGTGCCAGCAGCTTGCGACACCTTCGCACAGATACGCAGTATTTT
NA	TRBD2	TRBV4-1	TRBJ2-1	CASSQDRREAAPSYNEQFF	TGCGCCAGCAGCCAAGATAGGCGGGAGGCGGCCCCTTCCTACAATGAGCAGTTCTTC
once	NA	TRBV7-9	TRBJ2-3	CASKGGADTQYF	TGTGCCAGCAAAGGCGGGGCAGATACGCAGTATTTT
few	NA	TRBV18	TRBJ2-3	CASSPLVDTQYF	TGTGCCAGCTCACCATTAGTAGATACGCAGTATTTT
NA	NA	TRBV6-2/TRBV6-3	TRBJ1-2	CASSQQVFANYGYTF	TGTGCCAGCAGTCAACAGGTTTTCGCTAACTATGGCTACACCTTC
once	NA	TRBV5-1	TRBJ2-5	CASKEGKETQYF	TGCGCCAGCAAGGAGGGGAAAGAGACCCAGTACTTC
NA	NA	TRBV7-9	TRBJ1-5	CASSFGGEGQPQHF	TGTGCCAGCAGCTTCGGCGGCGAAGGTCAGCCCCAGCATTTT
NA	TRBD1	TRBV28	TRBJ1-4	CASSRTGTNEKLFF	TGTGCCAGCAGTCGGACAGGGACTAATGAAAAACTGTTTTTT
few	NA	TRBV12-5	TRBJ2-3	CASGLGGSRGGDTDTQYF	TGTGCTAGTGGTTTGGGGGGAAGCAGAGGAGGGGACACAGATACGCAGTATTTT
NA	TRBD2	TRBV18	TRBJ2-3	CASSPGLAGVVGTDTQYF	TGTGCCAGCTCACCGGGACTAGCGGGAGTAGTAGGCACAGATACGCAGTATTTT
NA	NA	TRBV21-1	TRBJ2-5	CASSKRFFWTSGSWETQYF	TGTGCCAGCAGCAAAAGGTTCTTCTGGACTAGCGGGAGTTGGGAGACCCAGTACTTC
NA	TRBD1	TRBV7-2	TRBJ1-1	CASSLLRGLTEAFF	TGTGCCAGCAGCTTATTGAGGGGGCTCACTGAAGCTTTCTTT
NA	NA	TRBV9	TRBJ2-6	CASSVGHSGANVLTF	TGTGCCAGCAGCGTCGGACACTCTGGGGCCAACGTCCTGACTTTC
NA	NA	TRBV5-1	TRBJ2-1	CASSLAVQSSYNEQFF	TGCGCCAGCAGCTTGGCGGTACAGAGCTCCTACAATGAGCAGTTCTTC
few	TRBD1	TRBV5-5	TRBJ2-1	CASSLDRGPRNEQFF	TGTGCCAGCAGCTTGGACAGGGGTCCTAGAAATGAGCAGTTCTTC
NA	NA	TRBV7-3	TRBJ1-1	CASSSGSNTEAFF	TGTGCCAGCAGCTCCGGGAGCAACACTGAAGCTTTCTTT
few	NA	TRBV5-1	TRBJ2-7	CASSLEGRAGEQYF	TGCGCCAGCAGCTTGGAAGGCAGGGCCGGCGAGCAGTACTTC
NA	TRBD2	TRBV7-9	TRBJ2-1	CASSLTSGGNNEQFF	TGTGCCAGCAGCCTAACTAGCGGGGGGAACAATGAGCAGTTCTTC
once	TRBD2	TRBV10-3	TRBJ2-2	CAIGLVAGGLSTGELFF	TGTGCCATCGGGTTGGTAGCGGGGGGCCTGTCCACCGGGGAGCTGTTTTTT
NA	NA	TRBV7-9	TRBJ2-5	CASSYAEETQYF	TGTGCCAGCAGCTATGCGGAGGAGACCCAGTACTTC
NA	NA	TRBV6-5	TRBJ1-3	CASTPGSGNTIYF	TGTGCCAGCACCCCGGGTTCTGGAAACACCATATATTTT
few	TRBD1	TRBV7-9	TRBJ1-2	CASSLALGQGNGYTF	TGTGCCAGCAGCTTAGCGCTGGGACAGGGAAATGGCTACACCTTC
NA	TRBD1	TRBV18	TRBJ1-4	CASSYGQGANEKLFF	TGTGCCAGCTCATACGGACAGGGAGCTAATGAAAAACTGTTTTTT
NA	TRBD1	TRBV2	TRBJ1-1	CASRPDRGEAFF	TGTGCCAGCAGACCGGACAGGGGGGAAGCTTTCTTT